This TCR beta chain was captured in a study of blood T cell repertoires in COVID-19. CDR3 length: 17 amino acids. Germline V gene sequence: CDR1 LGHNA, CDR2 YNFKEQ. Trimming took 0 bases from V and 0 from J; bases not matched to a gene: 3. Cohort assignment relied on participant-reported clinical history. Assay used: immunoSEQ multiplex PCR; TCRdb lists only in-frame clones, some missing. The table lists fewer than 350,000 clones, about 86% of them singletons. The sequence came from a woman in her thirties or forties with acute COVID-19. Sequences were obtained from PBMCs or T cells enriched from blood (not recorded which). The chain employs TRBV4-2 and TRBJ1-3, with 9 bases that match TRBD1. The DNA for the CDR3 is TGTGCCAGCAGCCAAGAACAGGGGGCCTTCTCTGGAAACACCATATATTTT. Amino acids: CASSQEQGAFSGNTIYF.